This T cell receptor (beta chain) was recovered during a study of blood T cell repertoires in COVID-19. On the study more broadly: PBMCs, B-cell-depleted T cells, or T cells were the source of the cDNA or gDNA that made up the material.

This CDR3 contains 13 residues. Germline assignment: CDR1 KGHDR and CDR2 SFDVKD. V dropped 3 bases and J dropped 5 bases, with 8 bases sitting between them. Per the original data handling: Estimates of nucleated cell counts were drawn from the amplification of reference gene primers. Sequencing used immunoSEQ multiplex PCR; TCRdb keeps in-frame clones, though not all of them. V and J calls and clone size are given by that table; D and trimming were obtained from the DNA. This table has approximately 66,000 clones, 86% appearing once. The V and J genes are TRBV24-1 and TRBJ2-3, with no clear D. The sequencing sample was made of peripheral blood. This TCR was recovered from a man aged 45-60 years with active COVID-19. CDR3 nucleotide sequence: TGTGCCACCAGTGATGGCCCACAAGATACGCAGTATTTT. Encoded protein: CATSDGPQDTQYF.